Given below is one T cell receptor beta chain in context. While infection was still active, Seattle patients were enrolled and then followed longitudinally. This record belongs to a study of blood T cell repertoires in COVID-19. Looking at the study overall: Sites across the United States, Italy and Spain contributed samples from acute and convalescent COVID-19. PBMCs, B-cell-depleted T cells, or T cells were the source of the cDNA or gDNA that made up the material.

Under the authors' procedure: Amplifying reference gene primers gave estimates of nucleated cell counts. Data came from immunoSEQ multiplex PCR; TCRdb stores just in-frame clones and leaves some out. V and J calls plus clone size are reproduced from that table; the DNA served to infer D and trimming. This table has under 550,000 clones, roughly 90% appearing once. V lost 7 bases and J lost 3; bases outside the gene matches: 8. The CDR3 length is 15 residues. Germline V gene lookup returns CDR1 MDHEN and CDR2 SYDVKM. The rearrangement joins TRBV28 to TRBJ1-5; 8 nucleotides line up with TRBD1. The TCR comes from a man aged 18 to 29 with COVID-19, enrolled during active disease. The sample was peripheral blood. CDR3 in amino acids: CASKQPGGVNQPQHF. The CDR3 DNA reads TGTGCCAGCAAGCAACCAGGGGGCGTCAATCAGCCCCAGCATTTT.